The clone carrying this T cell receptor beta chain appeared a few times. Its antigen is unknown. This sample stems from a study of blood T cells in healthy people across ages. Findings and limits, study-wide: Donor CMV status was unknown, possibly confounding expanded clonotype changes. Diversity was higher, and naive CD4+ cells more numerous, in long-lived donors than in aged donors. The diversity estimates, figures obtained from one million T cells, were considered underestimates.

Isolation of PBMCs gave at least 6 million cells per sample. Primed by a sample-barcoded 5' primer and a J-beta primer mix, a second PCR proceeded for about 7 to 12 cycles. A single record per CDR3 protein comes from TCRdb applying MiXCR to the 5' RACE reads. The top ten hold 6.5% to 8% of the sample, which has about 1.4 million distinct CDR3 sequences, 45% to 70% seen once. This CDR3 region has 13 residues. V lost 4 bases, J lost 8 bases, and 12 bases lay in between. Germline CDR1 is MGHRA and CDR2 is YSYEKL. Sequencing was done on a sample of blood. V is TRBV4-1 and J is TRBJ2-1; a possible D gene is TRBD2 (5 bases). This clonotype was obtained from a man younger than 35 in good health. CDR3 nucleotides: TGCGCCAGCAGCCCAATTAAGGGAGATGAGCAGTTCTTC. This sequence encodes CASSPIKGDEQFF.